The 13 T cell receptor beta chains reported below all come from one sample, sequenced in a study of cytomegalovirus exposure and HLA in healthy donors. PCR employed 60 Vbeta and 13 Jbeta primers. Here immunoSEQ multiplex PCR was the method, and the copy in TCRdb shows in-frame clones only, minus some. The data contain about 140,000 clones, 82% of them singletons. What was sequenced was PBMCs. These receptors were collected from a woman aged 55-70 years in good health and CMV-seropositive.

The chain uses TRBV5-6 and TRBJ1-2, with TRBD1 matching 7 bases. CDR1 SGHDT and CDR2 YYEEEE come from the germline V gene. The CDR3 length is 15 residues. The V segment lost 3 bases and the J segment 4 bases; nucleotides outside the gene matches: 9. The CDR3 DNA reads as TGTGCCAGCAGCTCCGACTGGACAGGACGCTATGGCTACACCTTC. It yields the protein CASSSDWTGRYGYTF.

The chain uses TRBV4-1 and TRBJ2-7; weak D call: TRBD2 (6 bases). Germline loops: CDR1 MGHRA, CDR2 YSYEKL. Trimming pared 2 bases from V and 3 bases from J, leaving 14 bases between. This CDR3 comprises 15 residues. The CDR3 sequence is CASSQLITSSYEQYF. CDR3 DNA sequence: TGCGCCAGCAGCCAATTAATTACTAGCAGCTACGAGCAGTACTTC.

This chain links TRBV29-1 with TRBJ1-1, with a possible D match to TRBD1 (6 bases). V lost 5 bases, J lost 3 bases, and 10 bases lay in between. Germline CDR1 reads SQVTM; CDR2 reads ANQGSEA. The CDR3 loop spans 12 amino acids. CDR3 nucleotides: TGCAGCGTTCGGACAGAGTACACTGAAGCTTTCTTT. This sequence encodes CSVRTEYTEAFF. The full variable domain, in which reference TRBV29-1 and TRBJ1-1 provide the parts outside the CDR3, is SAVISQKPSRDICQRGTSLTIQCQVDSQVTMMFWYRQQPGQSLTLIATANQGSEATYESGFVIDKFPISRPNLTFSTLTVSNMSPEDSSIYLCSVRTEYTEAFFGQGTRLTVV.

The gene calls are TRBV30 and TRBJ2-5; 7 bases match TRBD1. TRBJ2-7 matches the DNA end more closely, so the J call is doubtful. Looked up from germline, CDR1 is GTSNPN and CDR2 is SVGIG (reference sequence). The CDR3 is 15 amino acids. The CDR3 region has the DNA TGTGCCTGGAGGCCATGGACAGGTAAAGTCTCCGAGCAGTACTTC. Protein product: CAWRPWTGKVSEQYF.

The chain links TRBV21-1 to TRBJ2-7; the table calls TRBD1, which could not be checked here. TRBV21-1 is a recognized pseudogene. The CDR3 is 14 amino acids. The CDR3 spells CASTKRGHRYEQYF. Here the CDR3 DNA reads TGTGCCAGCACCAAACGGGGACATCGGTACGAGCAGTACTTC.

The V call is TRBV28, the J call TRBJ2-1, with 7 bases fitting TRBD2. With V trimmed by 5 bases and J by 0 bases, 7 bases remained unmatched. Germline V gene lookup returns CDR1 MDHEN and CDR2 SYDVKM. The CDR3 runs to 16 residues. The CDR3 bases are TGTGCCAGCAGTCCCACTAGCGCGAGCTCCTACAATGAGCAGTTCTTC. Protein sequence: CASSPTSASSYNEQFF.

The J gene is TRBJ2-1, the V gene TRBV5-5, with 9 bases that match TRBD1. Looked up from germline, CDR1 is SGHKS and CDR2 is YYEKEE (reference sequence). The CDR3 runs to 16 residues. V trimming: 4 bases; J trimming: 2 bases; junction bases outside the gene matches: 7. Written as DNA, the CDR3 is TGTGCCAGCAGCACTCTTGACAGGGGGGCCTACAATGAGCAGTTCTTC. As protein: CASSTLDRGAYNEQFF.

The CDR3 sequence: CASSKGAKDIQYF. CDR3 coding DNA: TGTGCCAGTAGTAAGGGGGCTAAAGACATTCAGTACTTC. This sequence joins TRBV19 and TRBJ2-4; 7 nucleotides match TRBD1. V lost 4 bases and J lost 8; bases outside the gene matches: 5. Germline V lookup: CDR1 LNHDA, CDR2 SQIVND (reference sequence). The CDR3 is made up of 13 amino acids. Full variable domain (rest looked up from reference TRBV19 and TRBJ2-4): DGGITQSPKYLFRKEGQNVTLSCEQNLNHDAMYWYRQDPGQGLRLIYYSQIVNDFQKGDIAEGYSVSREKKESFPLTVTSAQKNPTAFYLCASSKGAKDIQYFGAGTRLSVL.

The CDR3 sequence: CASRTTGDGGYTF. The CDR3 bases are TGTGCCAGCAGGACGACAGGTGATGGTGGCTACACCTTC. The chain carries TRBV7-8 and TRBJ1-2; tentative D call: TRBD1 (6 bases). V was cut by 6 bases and J by 7 bases, with 15 bases left in between. Germline CDR1 SGHVS, CDR2 FQNEAQ. The CDR3 runs to 13 residues.

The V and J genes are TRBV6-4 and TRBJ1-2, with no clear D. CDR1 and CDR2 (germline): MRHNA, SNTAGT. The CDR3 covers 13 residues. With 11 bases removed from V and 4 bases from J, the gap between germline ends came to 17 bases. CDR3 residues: CALGPHNLYGYTF. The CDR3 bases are TGTGCCTTGGGCCCCCATAATCTCTATGGCTACACCTTC.

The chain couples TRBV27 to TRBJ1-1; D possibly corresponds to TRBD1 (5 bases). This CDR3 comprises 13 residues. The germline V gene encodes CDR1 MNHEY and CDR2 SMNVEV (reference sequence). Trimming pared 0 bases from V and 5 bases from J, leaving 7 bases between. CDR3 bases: TGTGCCAGCAGTTTATCGGCAGGGACTGAAGCTTTCTTT. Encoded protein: CASSLSAGTEAFF.

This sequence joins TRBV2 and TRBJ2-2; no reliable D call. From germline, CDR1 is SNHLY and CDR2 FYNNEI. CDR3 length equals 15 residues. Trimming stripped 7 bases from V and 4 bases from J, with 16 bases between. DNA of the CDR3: TGTGCCAGCAACGAAGGTGTAGCAGTCACCGGGGAGCTGTTTTTT. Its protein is CASNEGVAVTGELFF.

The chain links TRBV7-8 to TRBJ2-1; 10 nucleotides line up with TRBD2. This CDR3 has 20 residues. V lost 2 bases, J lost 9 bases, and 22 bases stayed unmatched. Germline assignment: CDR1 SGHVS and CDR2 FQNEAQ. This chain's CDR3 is CASSLPHSPSGRVKRGEQFF. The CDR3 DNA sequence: TGTGCCAGCAGCTTACCTCATTCACCTAGCGGGAGAGTAAAGAGGGGTGAGCAGTTCTTC.